The rows below give T cell receptor beta chains drawn from one sample of a study of control samples from healthy donors and cancer patients. Sequencing was performed with immunoSEQ multiplex PCR; in TCRdb, only in-frame clones are kept and a portion is missing. The sample gives 100,000 to 150,000 clones, 75% to 95% of which show up once; roughly 2.7% is in the top ten. The sequenced sample was blood. The source of these receptors is a young man in good health. Each CDR3 is given with its conserved first and last residue. The D gene is left open where the match is weak. Size is omitted from some rows. Given values are once, few, many or a class for expanded clones.

J gene,V gene,D gene,clone size,CDR3 DNA,CDR3 protein
TRBJ2-3,TRBV2,-,-,TGTGCCAGCAGTGAAGCGCTGAGTAGCACAGATACGCAGTATTTT,CASSEALSSTDTQYF
TRBJ2-1,TRBV12-3/TRBV12-4,-,-,TGTGCCAGCAGTTTGAGGGGTAACAATGAGCAGTTCTTC,CASSLRGNNEQFF
TRBJ2-3,TRBV30,-,-,TGTGCCTGGAGTGCCTACACAGATACGCAGTATTTT,CAWSAYTDTQYF
TRBJ2-1,TRBV10-3,-,-,TGTGCCATCAGTGAGTCAGGACAGAGCTCCTACAATGAGCAGTTCTTC,CAISESGQSSYNEQFF
TRBJ2-7,TRBV9,-,-,TGTGCCAGCAGCGTAGCCCCCGAGTACGAGCAGTACTTC,CASSVAPEYEQYF
TRBJ2-5,TRBV7-8,TRBD1,-,TGTGCCAGCACCAAAGGACAGGGCCAAGAGACCCAGTACTTC,CASTKGQGQETQYF
TRBJ1-6,TRBV25-1,-,once,TGTGCCAGCAGTGAAGGGGGGTTTAATTCACCCCTCCACTTT,CASSEGGFNSPLHF
TRBJ2-1,TRBV19,-,-,TGTGCCAGTAGCATTCGATGGACGGGGGACTCCTACAATGAGCAGTTCTTC,CASSIRWTGDSYNEQFF
TRBJ2-7,TRBV6-2/TRBV6-3,-,-,TGTGCCAGCAGTTACCTTCGCTCGAAGGGGTTATCCTACGAGCAGTACTTC,CASSYLRSKGLSYEQYF
TRBJ1-5,TRBV19,-,-,TGTGCCAGTAGTATATTTAGGGATTCTGTCGGCAATCAGCCCCAGCATTTT,CASSIFRDSVGNQPQHF
TRBJ1-1,TRBV12-3/TRBV12-4,TRBD1,-,TGTGCCAGCAGCCCTAGACAGGGGGCTGAAGCTTTCTTT,CASSPRQGAEAFF
TRBJ1-5,TRBV5-1,-,-,TGCGCCAGCAGCTCGGACGGCGGGGTAAATCAGCCCCAGCATTTT,CASSSDGGVNQPQHF
TRBJ2-1,TRBV10-1,TRBD2,-,TGCGCCAGCAGTCCCGGGACTAGCGGTTACAATGAGCAGTTCTTC,CASSPGTSGYNEQFF
TRBJ2-5,TRBV27,-,-,TGTGCCAGCAGTCCGAAGACTGGAAACGCTCAAGAGACCCAGTACTTC,CASSPKTGNAQETQYF
TRBJ1-1,TRBV7-2,-,-,TGTGCCAGCAGCGTAACGGGCATGAACACTGAAGCTTTCTTT,CASSVTGMNTEAFF
TRBJ2-5,TRBV30,-,once,TGTGCCTGGAGAGGGGGACTCCCCGGGGAGACCCAGTACTTC,CAWRGGLPGETQYF
TRBJ2-4,TRBV11-2,TRBD1,-,TGTGCCAGCAGCTCCATCAGGGGGACCAAAAACATTCAGTACTTC,CASSSIRGTKNIQYF
TRBJ1-4,TRBV24-1,-,-,TGTGCCACCAGTGATTCACGCGGGATAAATGAAAAACTGTTTTTT,CATSDSRGINEKLFF
TRBJ2-3,TRBV10-1,-,-,TGCGCCAGCAGTGACGGATTTAGCACAGATACGCAGTATTTT,CASSDGFSTDTQYF
TRBJ1-2,TRBV6-1,-,-,TGTGCCAGCAGTGAAGAGGCCTGGAACTATGGCTACACCTTC,CASSEEAWNYGYTF
TRBJ1-3,TRBV18,-,-,TGTGCCAGCTCCCTACAGGGTACCGGGACTGGAAACACCATATATTTT,CASSLQGTGTGNTIYF
TRBJ1-5,TRBV19,-,-,TGTGGAACCTCGGGGGGCTTGAGCAATCAGCCCCAGCATTTT,CGTSGGLSNQPQHF
TRBJ1-6,TRBV27,-,-,TGTGCCAGCAGTTTATATAATTCACCCCTCCACTTT,CASSLYNSPLHF
TRBJ1-1,TRBV7-9,-,-,TGTGCCGCCTTGGGGGAGAGGGACACTGAAGCTTTCTTT,CAALGERDTEAFF
TRBJ1-4,TRBV4-3,-,once,TGCGCCAGCAGCCAAGATTCGAGGGCAGCTGCAACTAATGAAAAACTGTTTTTT,CASSQDSRAAATNEKLFF
TRBJ2-7,TRBV5-1,TRBD2,-,TGCGCCAGCAGCCTGACCCCGGGGGGGCCAGTCGAGCAGTACTTC,CASSLTPGGPVEQYF
TRBJ1-2,TRBV3-1/TRBV3-2,-,-,TGTGCCAGCAGCCATGAGTCGGGGCAGGGAAGCGGCTACACCTTC,CASSHESGQGSGYTF
TRBJ2-1,TRBV7-2,-,few,TGTGCCAGCAGCTTAGCTAGCGGACGCTACAATGAGCAGTTCTTC,CASSLASGRYNEQFF
TRBJ1-2,TRBV9,TRBD1,-,TGTGCCAGCAGCGCGGACAGGAAAACGGGTGGCTACACCTTC,CASSADRKTGGYTF
TRBJ1-2,TRBV28,-,few,TGTGCCAGCTGGGGGAGGGAGGGCGGTGGTGGCTACACCTTC,CASWGREGGGGYTF
TRBJ2-7,TRBV3-1/TRBV3-2,TRBD2,-,TGTGCCAGCACTAGCGGGGGGATTAGGGAGCAGTACTTC,CASTSGGIREQYF
TRBJ2-5,TRBV10-1,-,-,TGCGCCAGCAGTGAAGGTCGGGCCGGAGAGACCCAGTACTTC,CASSEGRAGETQYF
TRBJ2-7,TRBV9,TRBD2,-,TGTGCCAGCAGCACTACTGGACTAGCGGCCTCCGAGCAGTACTTC,CASSTTGLAASEQYF